Listed here are 32 T cell receptor beta chains from one sample, sequenced in a study of blood T cell repertoires in COVID-19. Clones were sequenced by immunoSEQ multiplex PCR, and TCRdb holds only the in-frame ones, with some missing. The sample lists around 300,000 clones, just over 85% occurring once. The sample consisted of peripheral blood. Receptors originate from a woman aged 30 to 39 with active or convalescent COVID-19.

The chain recombines TRBV19 with TRBJ1-1; D uncertain. This CDR3 has 13 residues. Germline loops: CDR1 LNHDA, CDR2 SQIVND (reference sequence). V shed 6 bases and J shed 1 base, with 9 bases lying between them. CDR3 DNA sequence: TGTGCCAGTAGGACGACTGAGAACACTGAAGCTTTCTTT. Translating it yields CASRTTENTEAFF.

This clone was picked up a small number of times. The gene calls are TRBV19 and TRBJ2-2; 9 nucleotides line up with TRBD1. The length of the CDR3 is 15 residues. The V gene end was trimmed by 5 bases and the J gene end by 3 bases; junction bases not matched to a gene: 4. Germline lookup yields CDR1 LNHDA and CDR2 SQIVND (reference sequence). The CDR3 spells CASSWDRVDTGELFF. The CDR3 coding sequence is TGTGCCAGTAGTTGGGACAGGGTTGACACCGGGGAGCTGTTTTTT.

This sequence joins TRBV5-1 and TRBJ2-7, with 10 bases aligning to TRBD2. The CDR3 spans 16 residues. Per germline, CDR1 SGHRS and CDR2 YFSETQ. V shed 4 bases, J shed 5 bases, and the junction held 12 bases outside the gene matches. CDR3 sequence reads: CASSLGLAADADEQYF. The CDR3 DNA sequence: TGCGCCAGCAGCCTTGGACTAGCGGCGGATGCGGACGAGCAGTACTTC.

This clone was detected once. This chain joins TRBV18 and TRBJ2-1; TRBD2 might be the D (5 bases). V lost 3 bases, J lost 2 bases, and 14 bases lay in between. Germline V gene sequence: CDR1 KGHSH, CDR2 LQKENI. The CDR3 is 16 residues long. The DNA of the CDR3 is TGTGCCAGCTCACCCCTAACCACACTAGCCTACAATGAGCAGTTCTTC. Residues: CASSPLTTLAYNEQFF. Full variable domain (outside the CDR3, taken from reference TRBV18 and TRBJ2-1): NAGVMQNPRHLVRRRGQEARLRCSPMKGHSHVYWYRQLPEEGLKFMVYLQKENIIDESGMPKERFSAEFPKEGPSILRIQQVVRGDSAAYFCASSPLTTLAYNEQFFGPGTRLTVL.

This clone was counted a single time. The chain couples TRBV5-1 to TRBJ2-5, with 11 nucleotides matching TRBD2. There are 15 residues in the CDR3. V was clipped by 5 bases and J by 5 bases; unmatched bases: 8. In germline, CDR1 is SGHRS, CDR2 YFSETQ. CDR3 region: CASRLAGASRETQYF. DNA of the CDR3: TGCGCCAGCAGACTAGCGGGGGCCTCCCGCGAGACCCAGTACTTC.

The chain combines TRBV19 with TRBJ1-1; D gene unclear. Trimming pared 6 bases from V and 0 bases from J, leaving 11 bases between. The germline V gene has CDR1 LNHDA and CDR2 SQIVND (reference sequence). The CDR3 consists of 14 residues. CDR3 protein: CASRGVVLNTEAFF. CDR3 nucleotides: TGTGCCAGTAGGGGAGTTGTCCTGAACACTGAAGCTTTCTTT. Variable domain in full (rest from reference TRBV19 and TRBJ1-1): DGGITQSPKYLFRKEGQNVTLSCEQNLNHDAMYWYRQDPGQGLRLIYYSQIVNDFQKGDIAEGYSVSREKKESFPLTVTSAQKNPTAFYLCASRGVVLNTEAFFGQGTRLTVV.

The chain carries TRBV7-3 and TRBJ2-1; a weak D match, TRBD1 (6 bases). CDR3 size: 16 residues. With 5 bases removed from V and 3 bases from J, the gap between germline ends came to 17 bases. Per the germline V gene, CDR1 is SGHTA and CDR2 is FQGTGA. CDR3 sequence: CASSPYRARNYNEQFF. DNA for the CDR3: TGTGCCAGCAGCCCTTACAGGGCCCGAAACTACAATGAGCAGTTCTTC.

This clone was observed a single time. The chain uses TRBV27 and TRBJ2-5; weak D call: TRBD1 (6 bases). The CDR3 extends over 13 amino acids. Trimming stripped 7 bases from V and 4 bases from J, with 13 bases between. Germline V gene data show CDR1 as MNHEY and CDR2 as SMNVEV (reference sequence). The CDR3 sequence is CASTGTRGETQYF. The CDR3, as DNA: TGTGCCAGCACAGGGACCAGGGGAGAGACCCAGTACTTC.

The DNA for the CDR3 is TGTGCCAGCAGCCAAGAGTCCCGGGACACTGAAGCTTTCTTT. It translates to CASSQESRDTEAFF. The chain carries TRBV3-1 (or the pseudogene TRBV3-2) and TRBJ1-1; D unresolved. V lost 0 bases to trimming and J lost 3 bases, with 8 bases between them. The CDR3 has 14 amino acids. Germline values: CDR1 LGHDT, CDR2 YNNKEL (reference sequence).

This rearrangement joins TRBV27 to TRBJ2-4, with D perhaps TRBD2 (6 bases). CDR3 length equals 13 residues. Trimming left V 0 bases short and J 10 bases short, with 10 bases between. Germline CDR1 is MNHEY and CDR2 is SMNVEV (reference sequence). The CDR3, as DNA: TGTGCCAGCAGTTTATCAGGGGACTCAATTCAGTACTTC. This codes for CASSLSGDSIQYF.

The chain links TRBV5-1 to TRBJ2-5, with 8 nucleotides matching TRBD2. This CDR3 contains 14 residues. With V trimmed by 5 bases and J by 3 bases, 6 bases remained unmatched. Germline CDR1 reads SGHRS; CDR2 reads YFSETQ. CDR3 coding DNA: TGCGCCAGCAGTTTGCGGCGGGGGGAAGAGACCCAGTACTTC. It encodes CASSLRRGEETQYF.

This clone came up once. The gene calls are TRBV19 and TRBJ1-2; TRBD1 agrees at 8 bases. J gave up 8 bases and V 3 bases, and 5 bases lay outside the gene matches. CDR3 size: 13 residues. Per the germline V gene, CDR1 is LNHDA and CDR2 is SQIVND (reference sequence). This CDR3 reads CASSIQGARGYTF. Here the CDR3 DNA reads TGTGCCAGTAGTATCCAGGGGGCGCGAGGCTACACCTTC.

This rearrangement joins TRBV3-1 (or the pseudogene TRBV3-2) to TRBJ1-2, with TRBD1 as a possible D gene (5 bases). V gave up 1 base and J gave up 8 bases, with 11 bases separating them. CDR3 length equals 13 residues. Germline V gene data show CDR1 as LGHDT and CDR2 as YNNKEL (reference sequence). The CDR3 region is CASSQGQGLGYTF. CDR3 coding DNA: TGTGCCAGCAGCCAAGGTCAGGGTTTGGGCTACACCTTC.

The chain has TRBV28 and TRBJ2-3; the D gene is possibly TRBD1 (6 bases). The CDR3 contains 16 residues. In germline, CDR1 is MDHEN, CDR2 SYDVKM. Trimming left V 0 bases short and J 1 base short, with 11 bases between. CDR3 sequence: CASSLWGAMGTDTQYF. CDR3 nucleotides: TGTGCCAGCAGTTTATGGGGGGCGATGGGCACAGATACGCAGTATTTT.

The chain links TRBV6-1 to TRBJ2-5; 9 nucleotides line up with TRBD2. The CDR3 contains 18 residues. Germline V gene data show CDR1 as MNHNS and CDR2 as SASEGT. The junction had 15 bases not matched to a gene; V was cut back by 3 bases and J by 4 bases. The chain's CDR3 is CASSDPLLRTSVAETQYF. The CDR3 region has the DNA TGTGCCAGCAGTGACCCTCTACTACGGACTAGCGTGGCAGAGACCCAGTACTTC.

J is TRBJ1-4 and V is TRBV9, with D tentatively TRBD1 (6 bases). Between the trimmed V and J ends, which lost 4 bases and 1 base, there was a span of 8 bases. The CDR3 contains 14 residues. CDR1 and CDR2 from the germline V gene are SGDLS and YYNGEE. The CDR3 coding sequence is TGTGCCAGCAGCCAACAGGGAACTAATGAAAAACTGTTTTTT. Translating gives CASSQQGTNEKLFF.

The sample holds a few counts of this clone. This rearrangement joins TRBV15 to TRBJ1-1; tentative D call: TRBD1 (6 bases). The V gene's germline CDR1 is LNHNV and CDR2 YYDKDF (reference sequence). V lost 6 bases and J 4 bases, leaving 15 bases between the germline ends. This CDR3 has 14 residues. The CDR3, as DNA: TGTGCCACCAGGGGGGGAGGGGGGCGCACTGAAGCTTTCTTT. Translating it yields CATRGGGGRTEAFF.

The V call is TRBV6-5, the J call TRBJ2-7, with 8 bases fitting TRBD2. CDR1 and CDR2 from the germline V gene are MNHEY and SVGAGI. The CDR3 totals 15 residues. J was trimmed by 1 base and V by 4 bases; bases with no gene match: 6. For the CDR3, the DNA is TGTGCCAGCAGTTTGCGGGGGGCCCCTTCCTACGAGCAGTACTTC. Translating it yields CASSLRGAPSYEQYF.

This clone came up a few times. The chain has TRBV4-3 and TRBJ1-4; D possibly corresponds to TRBD1 (6 bases). The germline V gene encodes CDR1 LGHNA and CDR2 YSLEER. This CDR3 comprises 17 residues. Trimming took off 2 bases at V and 5 bases at J, with 18 bases between the two ends. CDR3 sequence (DNA): TGCGCCAGCAGCCAAAACCTCCCGGGGCAGGGGAATGAAAAACTGTTTTTT. Protein: CASSQNLPGQGNEKLFF.

The rearrangement joins TRBV6-5 to TRBJ1-1; a possible D gene is TRBD1 (5 bases). The CDR3 sequence is 13 residues long. Deletions cut 6 bases from V and 0 bases from J, with 8 bases between. The germline V gene encodes CDR1 MNHEY and CDR2 SVGAGI. The CDR3 DNA follows: TGTGCCAGCAGCAGGGCCTTGAACACTGAAGCTTTCTTT. It specifies CASSRALNTEAFF.

This clone was detected only once. The chain recombines TRBV7-3 with TRBJ1-2; D is unclear. Trimming pared 2 bases from V and 3 bases from J, leaving 10 bases between. This CDR3 contains 14 residues. Germline assignment: CDR1 SGHTA and CDR2 FQGTGA. The CDR3 sequence is CASSLGGRDYGYTF. The CDR3 DNA reads as TGTGCCAGCAGCTTAGGAGGGAGGGACTATGGCTACACCTTC.

The rearrangement links TRBV27 to TRBJ1-1; D ambiguous. The CDR3 runs 13 residues. Germline CDR1 and CDR2: MNHEY and SMNVEV (reference sequence). Trimming took 7 bases from V and 1 from J, leaving 10 bases between them. As DNA, the CDR3 is TGTGCCAGCAAAGCTTTCCCGAACACTGAAGCTTTCTTT. This gives the protein CASKAFPNTEAFF.

V gene TRBV5-6 combines with J gene TRBJ1-6; D possibly corresponds to TRBD1 (6 bases). Trimming stripped 0 bases from V and 12 bases from J, with 16 bases between. The length of the CDR3 is 15 residues. CDR1 and CDR2 from the germline V gene are SGHDT and YYEEEE. DNA of the CDR3: TGTGCCAGCAGCTTGGAGAAGGCAGGGGTTAGACCCCTCCACTTT. Protein sequence: CASSLEKAGVRPLHF.

The CDR3 nucleotides are TGTGCCAGCAGTTTGGGGGGGACCCTTGAAGCTTTCTTT. This sequence encodes CASSLGGTLEAFF. V is TRBV28 and J is TRBJ1-1, with D perhaps matching TRBD1 (5 bases). CDR1 and CDR2 (germline): MDHEN, SYDVKM. This CDR3 is built from 13 residues. The V end was cut by 3 bases, the J end by 7 bases, with 12 bases between.

This clone occurred a few times. The V and J genes are TRBV27 and TRBJ1-3; D might be TRBD1 (5 bases). This CDR3 has 14 amino acids. Trimming removed 2 bases from V and 3 bases from J, with 8 bases in between. CDR1 is MNHEY and CDR2 is SMNVEV in the germline V gene (reference sequence). CDR3 amino acids: CASSLTGLGNTIYF. The CDR3 region has the DNA TGTGCCAGCAGTTTAACGGGACTTGGAAACACCATATATTTT.

The chain combines TRBV9 with TRBJ1-2; 11 bases agree with TRBD1. The V gene end was trimmed by 3 bases and the J gene end by 4 bases; junction bases not matched to a gene: 2. The CDR3 sequence is 14 residues long. From germline, CDR1 is SGDLS and CDR2 YYNGEE. The CDR3 spells CASSGDRGIYGYTF. The CDR3 DNA reads TGTGCCAGCAGCGGGGACAGGGGGATCTATGGCTACACCTTC.

This clone has a single count. The chain joins TRBV7-3 to TRBJ2-3, with 7 bases identical to TRBD2. CDR3 length equals 16 residues. Germline lookup yields CDR1 SGHTA and CDR2 FQGTGA. V dropped 5 bases and J dropped 0; count of bases not matched to a gene: 8. The CDR3 region has the DNA TGTGCCAGCAGCGCTCTGGGGACTACTAGCACAGATACGCAGTATTTT. It encodes CASSALGTTSTDTQYF.

The chain links TRBV11-1 to TRBJ2-1; 8 bases line up with TRBD1. The CDR3 length is 16 residues. The V segment lost 4 bases and the J segment 0 bases; nucleotides outside the gene matches: 5. Per the germline V gene, CDR1 is SGHAT and CDR2 is FQDESV (reference sequence). The CDR3 DNA sequence: TGTGCCAGCAGCTCCTCGACAGGGGACTCCTACAATGAGCAGTTCTTC. This translates into CASSSSTGDSYNEQFF.

The rearrangement uses TRBV10-3 and TRBJ1-2; D might be TRBD1 (6 bases). This CDR3 contains 15 residues. Germline V gene sequence: CDR1 ENHRY, CDR2 SYGVKD. V was pared by 0 bases and J by 3 bases, with 11 bases between. The CDR3 DNA is TGTGCCATCAGTGAGTCCAGCAGGGGACACTATGGCTACACCTTC. Amino acid sequence: CAISESSRGHYGYTF.

The CDR3 is CASSSGTGNQLFF. CDR3 nucleotide sequence: TGTGCCAGCAGCTCGGGGACAGGGAATCAACTGTTTTTT. V is TRBV7-2 and J is TRBJ1-4; TRBD1 agrees at 9 bases. The CDR3 has 13 residues. Per the germline V gene, CDR1 is SGHTA and CDR2 is FQGNSA. Unmatched junction bases numbered 6, after V lost 4 bases and J lost 12 bases.

V gene TRBV5-6 combines with J gene TRBJ2-7, with D perhaps TRBD2 (5 bases). Trimming left V 0 bases short and J 6 bases short, with 25 bases between. Germline V gene data show CDR1 as SGHDT and CDR2 as YYEEEE. This CDR3 is built from 18 residues. CDR3 coding DNA: TGTGCCAGCAGCTTGGCCGACTTCCGGGGATTTGCGGTCGGCGAGCAGTACTTC. It codes for CASSLADFRGFAVGEQYF.

The V and J genes are TRBV7-2 and TRBJ1-4, with 10 bases that match TRBD1. The CDR3 contains 15 residues. From germline, CDR1 is SGHTA and CDR2 FQGNSA. V gave up 5 bases and J gave up 14 bases; unmatched junction bases: 14. Here the CDR3 reads CASSPQATGGAPLFF. The CDR3 DNA is TGTGCCAGCAGCCCTCAGGCGACAGGGGGCGCCCCTCTGTTTTTT.